This T cell receptor (beta chain) was recorded in a study of T cell responses to AZD1222 COVID-19 vaccine. TCRdb's copy holds only in-frame clones and misses some; the assay was immunoSEQ multiplex PCR. The sample contains approximately 69,000 clones, approximately 87% of which appear only once. The CDR3 is 19 amino acids. Germline V gene sequence: CDR1 MNHEY, CDR2 SMNVEV (reference sequence). Trimming took 0 bases from V and 2 from J, leaving 21 bases between them. This clone appeared once. The receptor's source is an adult who received the AZD1222 COVID-19 vaccine. This rearrangement joins TRBV27 to TRBJ2-3, with D perhaps assigned TRBD1 or TRBD2 (5 bases each). Source: peripheral blood, taken 28 days after the second AZD1222 dose. The DNA for the CDR3 is TGTGCCAGCAGTTTATCGGCCCCTACCGGACTGGGGGACACAGATACGCAGTATTTT. Translation: CASSLSAPTGLGDTDTQYF.